This T cell receptor (beta chain) was found in a study of blood T cell repertoires in COVID-19 (dated by TCRdb to the early 2020s). Study-wide context: Samples covering the acute and convalescent phases of COVID-19 were provided by collaborators in the United States, Italy and Spain. The prospective study material was composed of cDNA or gDNA derived from T cells, B-cell-depleted T cells, or PBMCs. Deeply sampled blood TCRbeta repertoires from subjects exposed to, actively infected with, or recovered from COVID-19 were included in the dataset. A freely available public database, intended as a resource for researchers studying the immune response to SARS-CoV-2, is where the repertoires were released. Samples were obtained from the ongoing ImmuneRACE study (first 160 participants) and from about 1,300 subjects provided by 6 global collaborators. The sample metadata nearly always contained a de-identified subject ID, COVID-19 status, age in years and sex. Where HLA class I and class II types were available, the types were taken from metadata supplied by the sample provider, not from assay-based typing.

Summary of the overall study and its limitations: The quantity of clinical and demographic metadata differed by source and by participant and was supplied without curation.

With respect to this clone: Its antigen specificity is not known. No much larger clonotype is one base removed from it; base qualities were not supplied.

TCRbeta CDR3 regions were amplified from genomic DNA by means of the immunoSEQ Assay, a bias-controlled multiplex PCR. Per the original workflow: The number of nucleated cells in each sample was estimated from the amplification of reference gene primers within the assay. To quantify the absolute abundance of each unique TCRbeta CDR3 rearrangement, sequence reads were collapsed and filtered. For each sample, productive Simpson clonality was calculated as the square root of Simpson's diversity index across productive rearrangements. As stored in TCRdb, this immuneACCESS dataset retains in-frame rearrangements with V and J assigned. A fraction of the clones does not appear; measured against another copy, unresolved V genes explain less than half of the discrepancy, and the remainder lacks a known reason. V and J calls and clone size come straight from that table; D and trimming were deduced from the DNA. The sample yields about 200,000 clones; around 86% were counted once. 4.5% to 5.5% of the sample lies in the top ten.

Each collaborating institution followed its own protocols to collect whole blood in K2EDTA tubes. For TCRbeta analysis, collaborator samples were shipped as frozen whole blood, as isolated PBMCs, or as DNA extracted from either sample type. V loses 2 bases, J loses 0 bases, and the germline ends lie 11 bases apart. In the germline V gene, CDR1 corresponds to LGHNA and CDR2 to YSLEER. From its cysteine to its phenylalanine, the CDR3 spans 16 amino acids. The read is trimmed to its CDR3 DNA, 48 bases read in frame from base 1. The receptor's source is a human donor in a cohort sampled during active COVID-19. The sequence is built from TRBV4-3 and TRBJ1-3; there is no confident call for the D gene. Sequences were obtained from peripheral blood. The CDR3 corresponds to CASSQLTPYSGNTIYF. The nucleotide sequence is TGCGCCAGCAGCCAATTGACACCCTACTCTGGAAACACCATATATTTT.